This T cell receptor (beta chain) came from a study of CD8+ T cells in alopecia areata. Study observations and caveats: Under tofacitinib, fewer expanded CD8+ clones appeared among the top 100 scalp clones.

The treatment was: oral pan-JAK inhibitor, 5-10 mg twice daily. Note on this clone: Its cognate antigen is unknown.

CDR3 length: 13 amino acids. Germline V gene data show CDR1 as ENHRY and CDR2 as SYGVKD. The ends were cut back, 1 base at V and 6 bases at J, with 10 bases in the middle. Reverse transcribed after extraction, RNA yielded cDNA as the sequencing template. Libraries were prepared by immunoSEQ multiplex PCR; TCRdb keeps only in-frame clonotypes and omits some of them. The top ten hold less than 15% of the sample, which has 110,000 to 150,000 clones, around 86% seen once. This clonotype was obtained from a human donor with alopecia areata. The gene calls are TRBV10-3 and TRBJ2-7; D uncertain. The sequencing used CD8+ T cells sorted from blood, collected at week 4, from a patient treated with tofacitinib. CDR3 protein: CAISEWDLGEQYF. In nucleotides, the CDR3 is TGTGCCATCAGTGAGTGGGATCTCGGCGAGCAGTACTTC.